A selection of T cell receptor beta chains follows, all from one sample in a study of regulatory T cells in long-lasting Graves disease. TCRdb re-derived calls from the multiplex PCR reads in MiXCR, one entry per CDR3 protein. The table lists fewer than 550,000 distinct CDR3 sequences, roughly 21% of them singletons, with about 6.6% in the top ten. The starting material was peripheral blood mononuclear cells (PBMCs), obtained when the disease was refractory, from a patient treated with antithyroid drugs. All receptors derive from a female donor with Graves disease. Both conserved end residues are part of each CDR3. Each record gives: clone size, D gene, CDR3 length, V gene, J gene, CDR3 DNA, CDR3 protein. The D gene is left open where the match is weak. Size is omitted from some rows. Given values are once, few, many or a class for expanded clones.

>many|.|13|TRBV27|TRBJ1-1
TGTGCCAGCAGTTTATCCGCACTATCTCAAGCTTTCTTT
CASSLSALSQAFF
>many|.|14|TRBV7-8|TRBJ1-4
TGTGCCAGCACCCCCGGGAGGAGGAATGAAAAACTGTTTTTT
CASTPGRRNEKLFF
>many|TRBD2|16|TRBV12-5|TRBJ2-7
TGTGCTAGTGGTTTGGTCGGCGGGAGAGCCACCTACGAGCAGTACTTC
CASGLVGGRATYEQYF
>many|.|15|TRBV7-2|TRBJ2-5
TGTGCCAGCAGCTCCCAGGGTGGGGTGGGAGAGACCCAGTACTTC
CASSSQGGVGETQYF
>many|TRBD1|12|TRBV28|TRBJ2-7
TGTGCCAGCAGCCAGGACAGGGCGAAGCAGTACTTC
CASSQDRAKQYF
>many|.|14|TRBV12-3/TRBV12-4|TRBJ1-1
TGTGCCAGCACCCCGGAGGCCGGGCCCACTGAAGCTTTCTTT
CASTPEAGPTEAFF
>few|.|17|TRBV12-3/TRBV12-4|TRBJ2-7
TGTGCCAGCAGTTTAACTGGGATTCAGGTGACCGGCTACGAGCAGTACTTC
CASSLTGIQVTGYEQYF
>.|.|14|TRBV5-4|TRBJ1-1
TGTGCCAGCAGTTCCCGACATGTGAACACTGAAGCTTTCTTT
CASSSRHVNTEAFF
>.|.|14|TRBV12-3/TRBV12-4|TRBJ2-2
TGTGCCAGTAAAGTTGGGCAGAACACCGGGGGGCTGTTTTTT
CASKVGQNTGGLFF
>.|.|14|TRBV10-3|TRBJ1-1
TGTGCCATCAGTGCTGGCAGAGAGAACACTGAAGCTTTCTTT
CAISAGRENTEAFF
>many|.|14|TRBV11-2|TRBJ2-7
TGTGCCAGCAGCTTGGACAAATGGGGCCACGAGCAGTACTTC
CASSLDKWGHEQYF
>.|.|14|TRBV11-2|TRBJ2-1
TGTGCCAGCAGCTTAGCCCCGTTGGGCGATGAGCAGTTCTTC
CASSLAPLGDEQFF
>once|TRBD2|18|TRBV11-2|TRBJ2-4
TGTGCCAGCAGCTTGGGGACTAGCGGGAGTTCGGCCAAAAACATTCAGTACTTC
CASSLGTSGSSAKNIQYF
>.|.|14|TRBV24-1|TRBJ2-6
TGTGCCACCAGTGATTCGCGCGGGGCCAACGTCCTGACTTTC
CATSDSRGANVLTF
>.|.|12|TRBV5-1|TRBJ1-1
TGCGCCAGCAGCTCCAGCCTCACTGAAGCTTTCTTT
CASSSSLTEAFF
>.|TRBD2|16|TRBV19|TRBJ2-3
TGTGCCAGTAGCCCTTCTAGGATAGCGGGAGTTTATACGCAGTATTTT
CASSPSRIAGVYTQYF
>few|.|14|TRBV4-1|TRBJ1-1
TGCGCCAGCAGCCGCCTGCCGTTGAACACTGAAGCTTTCTTT
CASSRLPLNTEAFF
>few|.|13|TRBV29-1|TRBJ2-7
TGCAGCGTTAATGGGGGAAGGGACTACGAGCAGTACTTC
CSVNGGRDYEQYF
>many|.|14|TRBV20-1|TRBJ1-2
TGCAGTGCTAGTACATTACTTGCTAACTATGGCTACACCTTC
CSASTLLANYGYTF
>.|.|17|TRBV13|TRBJ2-7
TGTGCCAGCAGCTCTACTCGGACCGCGGGAACACTAAACGTGCAGTACTTC
CASSSTRTAGTLNVQYF
>.|.|14|TRBV7-9|TRBJ1-1
TGTGTCAGCAGCTTAGGGCAAACGAACACTGAAGCTTTCTTT
CVSSLGQTNTEAFF
>.|.|16|TRBV7-2|TRBJ2-5
TGTGCCAGCAGCTCTTCTCCTGTGGGGGGCCAAGAGACCCAGTACTTC
CASSSSPVGGQETQYF
>many|TRBD1|14|TRBV28|TRBJ1-2
TGTGCCAGCAGTTTCCCAGGACAGGCCTATGGCTACACCTTC
CASSFPGQAYGYTF
>few|TRBD1|15|TRBV19|TRBJ1-1
TGTGCCAGTAGTGCGTGGACAGGAGGAGACACTGAAGCTTTCTTT
CASSAWTGGDTEAFF
>.|TRBD1|13|TRBV29-1|TRBJ1-4
TGCAGCGTTGCGGACAGGGTTGATGAAAAACTGTTTTTT
CSVADRVDEKLFF
>many|TRBD1|14|TRBV19|TRBJ1-2
TGTGCCAGTAGTATCGGTGCGACAGGGGATGGCTACACCTTC
CASSIGATGDGYTF
>few|.|13|TRBV19|TRBJ1-1
TGTGCCAGTAGTATAGTCGGGAGTACTGAAGCTTTCTTT
CASSIVGSTEAFF
>.|.|13|TRBV7-2|TRBJ1-6
TGTGCCAGCAGCTTATTAATCGATTCACCCCTCCACTTT
CASSLLIDSPLHF
>once|.|13|TRBV29-1|TRBJ2-3
TGCAGCGTTCTCACTATGGGCACAGATACGCAGTATTTT
CSVLTMGTDTQYF
>.|TRBD1|15|TRBV13|TRBJ2-7
TGTGCCAGCAGCCGCCAGGGACAGGGGAGTGACGAGCAGTACTTC
CASSRQGQGSDEQYF
>.|TRBD1|14|TRBV2|TRBJ2-1
TGTGCCAGCAGTGCCCGGACAGGGTTTGGTGAGCAGTTCTTC
CASSARTGFGEQFF
>.|.|14|TRBV7-9|TRBJ2-5
TGTGCCAGCAGCTCCGGGCTCGGCCAAGAGACCCAGTACTTC
CASSSGLGQETQYF
>once|TRBD1|16|TRBV29-1|TRBJ2-7
TGCAGCGTTGAGCGGACCGGGACAGGGTCGTTAGACGAGCAGTACTTC
CSVERTGTGSLDEQYF
>once|TRBD2|14|TRBV5-6|TRBJ2-4
TGTGCCAGCAGCTGGGGGGGTACGGAGTTAGTTCAGTACTTC
CASSWGGTELVQYF
>many|.|12|TRBV3-1|TRBJ1-6
TGTGCCAGCAGCCAATTGGGATCACCCCTCCACTTT
CASSQLGSPLHF
>many|.|16|TRBV28|TRBJ2-2
TGTGCCAGCAGTTTTCCGGGACAGCGGGACACCGGGGAGCTGTTTTTT
CASSFPGQRDTGELFF
>.|.|12|TRBV29-1|TRBJ2-7
TGCAGCGTTGCAGGGTCGGGCGACGAGCAGTACTTC
CSVAGSGDEQYF
>few|.|14|TRBV30|TRBJ1-2
TGTGCCTGGAGTGGGTTCAAAGAGGGCTACGGCTACACCTTC
CAWSGFKEGYGYTF
>many|.|14|TRBV11-3|TRBJ2-5
TGTGCCAGCAGCTTAGTAACCCACGATGGGACCCAGTACTTC
CASSLVTHDGTQYF
>many|.|15|TRBV6-1|TRBJ2-6
TGTGCCAGCACCGTCCAGTCCTCTGGGGCCAACGTCCTGACTTTC
CASTVQSSGANVLTF
>many|TRBD2|15|TRBV24-1|TRBJ2-5
TGTGCCACCGCCACCCAAACTAGCGGGGAAGAGACCCAGTACTTC
CATATQTSGEETQYF
>many|.|11|TRBV29-1|TRBJ1-2
TGCAGCGCAAGTACTAACTATGGCTACACCTTC
CSASTNYGYTF
>many|TRBD1|16|TRBV2|TRBJ1-4
TGTGCCAGCAGACCAACTAACAGGGGAACTAATGAAAAACTGTTTTTT
CASRPTNRGTNEKLFF
>few|TRBD1|16|TRBV6-2/TRBV6-3|TRBJ1-2
TGTGCCAGCAGTTACGAGGTCGGGACAGCCGGCTATGGCTACACCTTC
CASSYEVGTAGYGYTF
>.|.|15|TRBV12-3/TRBV12-4|TRBJ2-1
TGTGCCAGCAGACCTCGGGACTCACTCTACAATGAGCAGTTCTTC
CASRPRDSLYNEQFF
>once|.|12|TRBV11-2|TRBJ1-1
TGTGCCAGCAGCACTGTCTGGGGTTTTGCTTTCTTT
CASSTVWGFAFF
>.|TRBD2|16|TRBV27|TRBJ2-5
TGTGCCAGCAATTCCCTAGCGGGGGGGCACCAAGAGACCCAGTACTTC
CASNSLAGGHQETQYF
>many|.|15|TRBV6-1|TRBJ1-1
TGTGCCAGCAGTGAAGAAGACGTCATGAGCACTGAAGCTTTCTTT
CASSEEDVMSTEAFF
>.|.|16|TRBV5-1|TRBJ2-6
TGCGCCAGCAGCGGATGGGGGGTAGCTGGGGCCAACGTCCTGACTTTC
CASSGWGVAGANVLTF
>.|TRBD2|14|TRBV6-1|TRBJ2-2
TGTGCCAGCAGGAGCCTAGCGGGAGACGGGGAGCTGTTTTTT
CASRSLAGDGELFF
>.|.|15|TRBV18|TRBJ2-5
TGTGCCAGCTCACCACCGGGAGTGTACCAAGAGACCCAGTACTTC
CASSPPGVYQETQYF